This T cell receptor (beta chain) was found in a study of blood T cell repertoires in COVID-19. Whole-study context: The study drew acute and convalescent COVID-19 samples from the United States, Italy and Spain.

The CDR3 runs 13 residues. Germline lookup yields CDR1 KGHDR and CDR2 SFDVKD. Methods used by the authors: From reference gene primer amplification, estimates of nucleated cell counts were derived. TCRdb's table, derived via immunoSEQ multiplex PCR, lists solely in-frame clones and lacks some. Clone size and the V and J calls come from that table; the DNA yielded D and trimming. The sample holds hundreds of thousands of clones, approximately 84% seen once. As for this clone: A junction boundary mismatches the germline segment, possibly from a read error.

Source material: peripheral blood. The receptor was derived from a human donor in a cohort sampled during active COVID-19. The genes are TRBV24-1 and TRBJ1-5; no clear D gene. Written as DNA, the CDR3 is TGTGCCACCAGTGCAGATAGCAATCAGCCTCAGCATTTT. Protein sequence: CATSADSNQPQHF.